These 8 T cell receptor beta chains came from one sample sequenced in a study of neoadjuvant anti-PD-1 for oral cavity cancer. TCRdb's table, derived via immunoSEQ multiplex PCR, lists solely in-frame clones and lacks some. The sample lists around 17,000 clones, about 72% occurring once. Sequenced material: PBMCs, taken before nivolumab (anti-PD-1) treatment. The source is a person aged 40-85 years with oral cavity squamous cell carcinoma.

The table lists this clone with a few counts. The rearrangement links TRBV9 to TRBJ2-5, with 12 bases identical to TRBD2. Germline V CDR1 and CDR2: SGDLS, YYNGEE. V lost 3 bases to trimming and J lost 5 bases; unmatched junction nucleotides: 2. The CDR3 is 14 amino acids. The CDR3 spells CASSASGRDETQYF. Here the CDR3 DNA reads TGTGCCAGCAGCGCTAGCGGGAGGGATGAGACCCAGTACTTC.

J is TRBJ1-2 and V is TRBV19, with 8 positions matching TRBD1. The CDR3 length is 19 residues. V trimming: 3 bases; J trimming: 2 bases; junction bases outside the gene matches: 17. Per germline, CDR1 LNHDA and CDR2 SQIVND (reference sequence). CDR3 loop: CASSMDSGGWTGKNYGYTF. As DNA, the CDR3 is TGTGCCAGTAGTATGGACTCGGGCGGTTGGACAGGGAAGAACTATGGCTACACCTTC.

The chain couples TRBV12-5 to TRBJ2-7; D is ambiguous. Trimming cost V 1 base and J 3 bases, with 7 bases left between them. Germline lookup yields CDR1 LGHNT and CDR2 FRNRAP. This CDR3 has 13 amino acids. The CDR3 spells CASGLGTNYEQYF. The CDR3 nucleotides are TGTGCTAGTGGTTTGGGCACTAACTACGAGCAGTACTTC.

This clone was counted between two and nine times. This chain links TRBV19 with TRBJ1-5; TRBD1 agrees at 7 bases. The junction had 5 bases not matched to a gene; V was cut back by 5 bases and J by 4 bases. CDR3 length equals 14 residues. Germline values: CDR1 LNHDA, CDR2 SQIVND (reference sequence). The CDR3 loop reads CASSEGAKNQPQHF. The CDR3 DNA reads TGTGCCAGTAGTGAGGGGGCTAAAAATCAGCCCCAGCATTTT.

The sample holds a few counts of this clone. The chain employs TRBV28 and TRBJ2-5; 9 nucleotides align to TRBD2. The CDR3 consists of 17 residues. The J segment lost 2 bases and the V segment lost 3 bases, leaving 10 bases of the junction unmatched. Germline CDR1 is MDHEN and CDR2 is SYDVKM. The DNA for the CDR3 is TGTGCCAGCAGTTTTATGGTGACTAGCGGACTACAAGAGACCCAGTACTTC. It translates to CASSFMVTSGLQETQYF.

The chain is built from TRBV20-1 and TRBJ2-7, with unresolved D. Trimming left V 5 bases short and J 3 bases short, with 5 bases between. Germline V lookup: CDR1 DFQATT, CDR2 SNEGSKA (reference sequence). This CDR3 contains 10 residues. The DNA for the CDR3 is TGCAGTGCTTCAGTCTACGAGCAGTACTTC. Its translation: CSASVYEQYF.

The V call is TRBV6-5, the J call TRBJ2-7, with 9 positions matching TRBD2. The germline CDR1 and CDR2 sequences are MNHEY and SVGAGI. The CDR3 loop spans 16 amino acids. V gave up 3 bases and J gave up 2 bases; unmatched junction bases: 8. CDR3 in amino acids: CASSYSVAGDPYEQYF. For the CDR3, the DNA is TGTGCCAGCAGTTATTCTGTAGCGGGAGACCCCTACGAGCAGTACTTC.

V and J are TRBV11-2 and TRBJ2-7; D is ambiguous. Trimming stripped 5 bases from V and 2 bases from J, with 10 bases between. The CDR3 is 13 amino acids. Per germline, CDR1 SGHAT and CDR2 FQNNGV. The DNA for the CDR3 is TGTGCCAGCAGCCTGTGGAGTCCCTACGAGCAGTACTTC. Residues: CASSLWSPYEQYF.